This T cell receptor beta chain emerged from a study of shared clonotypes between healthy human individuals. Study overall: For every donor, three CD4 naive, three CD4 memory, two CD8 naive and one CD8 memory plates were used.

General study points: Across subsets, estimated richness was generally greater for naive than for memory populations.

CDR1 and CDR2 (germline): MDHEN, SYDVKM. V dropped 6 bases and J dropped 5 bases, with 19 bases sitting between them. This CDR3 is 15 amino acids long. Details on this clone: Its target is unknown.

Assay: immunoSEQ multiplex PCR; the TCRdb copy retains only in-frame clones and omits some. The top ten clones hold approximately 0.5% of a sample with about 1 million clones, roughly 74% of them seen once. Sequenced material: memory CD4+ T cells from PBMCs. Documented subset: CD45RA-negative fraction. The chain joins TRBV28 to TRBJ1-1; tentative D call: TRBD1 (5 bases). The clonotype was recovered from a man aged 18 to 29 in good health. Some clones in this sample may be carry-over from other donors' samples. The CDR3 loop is CASRPVRVPTTEAFF. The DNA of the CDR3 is TGTGCCAGCAGGCCTGTCAGGGTCCCAACGACTGAAGCTTTCTTT. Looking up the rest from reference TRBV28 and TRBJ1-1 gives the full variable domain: DVKVTQSSRYLVKRTGEKVFLECVQDMDHENMFWYRQDPGLGLRLIYFSYDVKMKEKGDIPEGYSVSREKKERFSLILESASTNQTSMYLCASRPVRVPTTEAFFGQGTRLTVV.